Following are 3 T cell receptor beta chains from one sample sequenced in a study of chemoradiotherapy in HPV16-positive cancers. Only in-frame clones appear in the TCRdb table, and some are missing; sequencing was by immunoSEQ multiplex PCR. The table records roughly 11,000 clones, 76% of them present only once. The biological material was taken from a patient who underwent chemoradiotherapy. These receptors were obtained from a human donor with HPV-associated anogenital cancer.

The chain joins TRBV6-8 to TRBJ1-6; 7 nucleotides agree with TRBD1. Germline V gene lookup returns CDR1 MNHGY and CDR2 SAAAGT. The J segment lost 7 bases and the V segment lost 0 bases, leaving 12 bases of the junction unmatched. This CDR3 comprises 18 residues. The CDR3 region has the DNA TGTGCCAGCAGTTACTCGATAGAGGGGGCGATGCGGAATTCACCCCTCCACTTT. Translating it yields CASSYSIEGAMRNSPLHF.

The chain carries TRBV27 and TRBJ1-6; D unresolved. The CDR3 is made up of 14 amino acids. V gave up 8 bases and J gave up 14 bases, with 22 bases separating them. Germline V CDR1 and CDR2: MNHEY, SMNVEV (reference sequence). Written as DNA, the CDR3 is TGTGCCAGCCGGGCCGGGAGCCGGATCTTGGCCCTCCACTTT. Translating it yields CASRAGSRILALHF.

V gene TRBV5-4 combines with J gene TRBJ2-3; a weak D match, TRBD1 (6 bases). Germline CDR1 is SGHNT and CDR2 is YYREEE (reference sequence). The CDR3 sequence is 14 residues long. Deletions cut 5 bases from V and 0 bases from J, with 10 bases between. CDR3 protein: CASRVTGSTDTQYF. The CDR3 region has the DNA TGTGCCAGCAGGGTGACAGGCAGCACAGATACGCAGTATTTT. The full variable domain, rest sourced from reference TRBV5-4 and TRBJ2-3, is ETGVTQSPTHLIKTRGQQVTLRCSSQSGHNTVSWYQQALGQGPQFIFQYYREEENGRGNFPPRFSGLQFPNYSSELNVNALELDDSALYLCASRVTGSTDTQYFGPGTRLTVL.